This is a list of T cell receptor beta chains from one sample in a study of blood T cell repertoires in COVID-19. This table comes from immunoSEQ multiplex PCR, and its TCRdb copy is limited to in-frame clones, with some not included. Of 170,000 or so clones listed, just over 85% are singletons. Sample: PBMCs or T cells enriched from blood (not recorded which). Source of these receptors: a woman in her late teens or twenties who had recovered from COVID-19. CDR3s include the opening cysteine and the closing phenylalanine or tryptophan.

len: 14
j_gene: TRBJ2-2
v_gene: TRBV11-2
CDR3aa: CASSSVRGTGELFF

len: 12
j_gene: TRBJ2-7
v_gene: TRBV29-1
CDR3aa: CSVEVGGYEQYF

len: 13
j_gene: TRBJ2-5
v_gene: TRBV7-2
CDR3aa: CASSLPSTETQYF

len: 15
j_gene: TRBJ1-6
v_gene: TRBV6-5
CDR3aa: CASSYGGQGMSPLHF

len: 14
j_gene: TRBJ2-7
v_gene: TRBV11-3
CDR3aa: CASSFSGRFGEQYF

len: 16
j_gene: TRBJ2-2
v_gene: TRBV18
CDR3aa: CASSPPGTINTGELFF

len: 15
j_gene: TRBJ2-2
v_gene: TRBV11-3
CDR3aa: CASSSWTSGTGELFF

len: 14
j_gene: TRBJ2-1
v_gene: TRBV27
CDR3aa: CASRNRATYNEQFF

len: 14
j_gene: TRBJ2-7
v_gene: TRBV27
CDR3aa: CASSGTGPAYEQYF

len: 17
j_gene: TRBJ1-1
v_gene: TRBV6-1
CDR3aa: CASSDPGGDRVSTEAFF

len: 14
j_gene: TRBJ2-5
v_gene: TRBV6-5
CDR3aa: CASSIGLAGETQYF

len: 14
j_gene: TRBJ1-1
v_gene: TRBV13
CDR3aa: CASSHRDPNTEAFF

len: 13
j_gene: TRBJ1-6
v_gene: TRBV28
CDR3aa: CASNPGDYSPLHF

len: 16
j_gene: TRBJ2-7
v_gene: TRBV3-1/TRBV3-2
CDR3aa: CASSRIRDRDSYEQYF

len: 14
j_gene: TRBJ1-1
v_gene: TRBV29-1
CDR3aa: CSVEKDRVGTEAFF

len: 16
j_gene: TRBJ1-4
v_gene: TRBV28
CDR3aa: CASTSGQQELNEKLFF

len: 10
j_gene: TRBJ1-2
v_gene: TRBV30
CDR3aa: CASRSYGYTF

len: 15
j_gene: TRBJ2-5
v_gene: TRBV5-1
CDR3aa: CASSLELAGKETQYF

len: 13
j_gene: TRBJ1-5
v_gene: TRBV30
CDR3aa: CALTGGGGQPQHF

len: 13
j_gene: TRBJ2-7
v_gene: TRBV7-2
CDR3aa: CASSTGQGYEQYF

len: 15
j_gene: TRBJ2-1
v_gene: TRBV9
CDR3aa: CASSLGTSGGLEQFF

len: 15
j_gene: TRBJ1-3
v_gene: TRBV28
CDR3aa: CASSLTQGTGNTIYF

len: 14
j_gene: TRBJ1-1
v_gene: TRBV27
CDR3aa: CASSQQGVNTEAFF

len: 14
j_gene: TRBJ2-7
v_gene: TRBV6-5
CDR3aa: CASWRDPSSYEQYF

len: 16
j_gene: TRBJ1-1
v_gene: TRBV1
CDR3aa: CTSSQDLKGVNTEAFF

len: 13
j_gene: TRBJ2-7
v_gene: TRBV2
CDR3aa: CASGAGGSYEQYF

len: 12
j_gene: TRBJ2-7
v_gene: TRBV28
CDR3aa: CASMSLSYEQYF

len: 13
j_gene: TRBJ2-5
v_gene: TRBV3-1/TRBV3-2
CDR3aa: CASSNIQGETQYF

len: 17
j_gene: TRBJ2-1
v_gene: TRBV5-5
CDR3aa: CASSVTNYRVTHNEQFF

len: 13
j_gene: TRBJ1-1
v_gene: TRBV29-1
CDR3aa: CSVNRGEGTEAFF

len: 13
j_gene: TRBJ1-1
v_gene: TRBV28
CDR3aa: CASSPREGTEAFF

len: 16
j_gene: TRBJ2-1
v_gene: TRBV6-5
CDR3aa: CASSYDRTSGRNEQFF

len: 12
j_gene: TRBJ2-3
v_gene: TRBV10-1
CDR3aa: CASRSSSDTQYF

len: 14
j_gene: TRBJ1-2
v_gene: TRBV30
CDR3aa: CAWSANTAGYGYTF

len: 15
j_gene: TRBJ1-5
v_gene: TRBV28
CDR3aa: CASSSADRVTQPQHF

len: 15
j_gene: TRBJ2-5
v_gene: TRBV29-1
CDR3aa: CSVPHSAGSPLTQYF

len: 18
j_gene: TRBJ2-1
v_gene: TRBV7-9
CDR3aa: CASSRRVIAGVRYNEQFF

len: 15
j_gene: TRBJ2-5
v_gene: TRBV6-5
CDR3aa: CASSYSGAGGETQYF

len: 19
j_gene: TRBJ2-3
v_gene: TRBV5-1
CDR3aa: CASSSPGLAGGRSTDTQYF

len: 16
j_gene: TRBJ2-3
v_gene: TRBV5-4
CDR3aa: CASSPKRNGMTDTQYF

len: 12
j_gene: TRBJ1-2
v_gene: TRBV7-9
CDR3aa: CASSNLGYGYTF

len: 13
j_gene: TRBJ2-1
v_gene: TRBV28
CDR3aa: CASIQLAGNEQFF

len: 16
j_gene: TRBJ1-6
v_gene: TRBV7-8
CDR3aa: CASSLENRGLPQSLHF

len: 15
j_gene: TRBJ2-1
v_gene: TRBV5-8
CDR3aa: CASSLDLAAYNEQFF

len: 15
j_gene: TRBJ2-1
v_gene: TRBV5-4
CDR3aa: CASSLEGVTYNEQFF

len: 15
j_gene: TRBJ2-1
v_gene: TRBV5-1
CDR3aa: CASSLEGLVPNEQFF

len: 13
j_gene: TRBJ1-1
v_gene: TRBV12-5
CDR3aa: CASGLDGASRAFF

len: 12
j_gene: TRBJ1-6
v_gene: TRBV28
CDR3aa: CASSSLNTPLHF

len: 12
j_gene: TRBJ2-2
v_gene: TRBV29-1
CDR3aa: CSVEDIRGELFF

len: 17
j_gene: TRBJ1-4
v_gene: TRBV19
CDR3aa: CATGGVGTTPTNEKLFF

len: 12
j_gene: TRBJ1-1
v_gene: TRBV12-3/TRBV12-4
CDR3aa: CASTGQNTEAFF

len: 15
j_gene: TRBJ1-4
v_gene: TRBV28
CDR3aa: CASSLIDRTNEKLFF

len: 15
j_gene: TRBJ1-5
v_gene: TRBV19
CDR3aa: CASSIEPYSNQPQHF